This record looks at one T cell receptor beta chain sequence and its context. This clone was counted at least ten times. Its antigen has not been determined. One base away there is no much larger clone; base qualities are not given. The immunoSEQ Assay, a bias-controlled multiplex PCR, was used to amplify TCRbeta CDR3 regions from genomic DNA. Processing in the source paper ran as follows. The number of nucleated cells in each sample was estimated by amplification of reference gene primers within the assay. To quantify the absolute abundance of each unique TCRbeta CDR3 rearrangement, sequence reads were collapsed and filtered. For each sample, productive Simpson clonality was calculated as the square root of Simpson's diversity index over productive rearrangements. As stored in TCRdb, this immuneACCESS dataset retains in-frame rearrangements with V and J assigned. A fraction of the clones does not appear; measured against another copy, unresolved V genes explain less than half of the discrepancy, and the remainder lacks a known reason. D and trimming come from the DNA, and the V and J calls and clone size come from that table. This sample has about 190,000 clones in its table, and approximately 85% of those were observed once. The top ten constitute approximately 6.9% of the sample.

The trim is 10 bases for V and 5 bases for J, with a gap of 14 bases between the germline ends. Per the germline V gene, MDHEN is the CDR1 and SYDVKM is the CDR2. Taken from cysteine to phenylalanine, the CDR3 has 12 residues. The only DNA kept is the CDR3, 36 bases in frame from the first base. This entry comes from a study of blood T cell repertoires in COVID-19 (dated by TCRdb to 2018 to 2020). Background on the whole study: Collaborator samples came from the United States, Italy and Spain and covered acute and convalescent phases of COVID-19. The prospective study material was composed of cDNA or gDNA derived from T cells, B-cell-depleted T cells, or PBMCs. The dataset comprised deeply sampled blood TCRbeta repertoires from subjects exposed to, actively infected with, or recovered from COVID-19. Where available, HLA class I and class II types were taken from metadata supplied by the sample provider and were not determined by assay-based typing. Samples were obtained from the ongoing ImmuneRACE study (first 160 participants) and from roughly 1,300 subjects provided by 6 global collaborators. Nearly every sample came with metadata listing a de-identified subject ID, COVID-19 status, age in years and sex. The repertoires were made available in a free public database intended to serve as a resource for research on the immune response to SARS-CoV-2. The paper as a whole reports these results and caveats: The amount of clinical and demographic metadata varied by source and participant and was provided uncurated.

In Seattle, one collaborating source enrolled patients while the infection was active and tracked those patients longitudinally over the course of disease. The collaborating institutions used their own protocols to collect whole blood in K2EDTA tubes. For TCRbeta analysis, collaborator samples were shipped as frozen whole blood, as isolated PBMCs, or as DNA extracted from either sample type. This receptor chain uses TRBV28 and TRBJ1-1; TRBD1 is a possible D gene, resting on 5 matching bases. The TCR was taken from a man of 80 years or more with COVID-19, enrolled during active disease. Sequenced material: peripheral blood. Read as DNA, the sequence is TGTGCCACCGGGGGAGGTCGGACTGAAGCTTTCTTT. Translated, this is CATGGGRTEAFF.